This TCR beta chain was captured in a study of blood T cell repertoires in COVID-19. Overall study: The United States, Italy and Spain were the sources of the acute and convalescent COVID-19 samples.

This CDR3 spans 15 amino acids. Germline V lookup: CDR1 MNHEY, CDR2 SMNVEV (reference sequence). V lost 5 bases to trimming and J lost 4 bases; unmatched junction nucleotides: 8. In the original processing: The assay estimated nucleated cells by amplifying reference gene primers. The repertoire was sequenced with immunoSEQ multiplex PCR; TCRdb's copy has only in-frame clones and lacks some. Clone size and the V and J calls come from that table; the DNA yielded D and trimming. The sample shows a few hundred thousand clones, about 90% of them seen only once. Assignments of participants to cohorts depended upon their own reported clinical history.

Sequenced input: PBMCs or T cells enriched from blood (not recorded which). This receptor was taken from a woman aged 45 to 65 who had been exposed to COVID-19. The chain employs TRBV27 and TRBJ2-1, with 7 bases fitting TRBD1. The DNA of the CDR3 is TGTGCCAGCAGTCTGACAGGGCACCCATACAATGAGCAGTTCTTC. Amino acid sequence: CASSLTGHPYNEQFF.